This T cell receptor (beta chain) was recovered during a study of blood T cell repertoires in COVID-19. Across the study: From the United States, Italy and Spain came samples of acute and convalescent COVID-19. T cells, B-cell-depleted T cells, or PBMCs supplied cDNA or gDNA.

Sequencing used immunoSEQ multiplex PCR; TCRdb keeps in-frame clones, though not all of them. The table includes 300,000 to 350,000 clones, 88% detected once. The CDR3 is 14 amino acids. Germline CDR1 is MNHNY and CDR2 is SVGAGI (reference sequence). V lost 0 bases and J 7 bases, leaving 10 bases between the germline ends. The chain employs TRBV6-6 and TRBJ2-4; the D gene is possibly TRBD2 (6 bases). The material sequenced was PBMCs or T cells enriched from blood (not recorded which). The sequence came from a man aged 25-45 years who had recovered from COVID-19. Here the CDR3 reads CASSYSTSVNIQYF. The CDR3 bases are TGTGCCAGCAGTTACTCGACTAGTGTGAACATTCAGTACTTC.